The sample holds one count of the clone carrying this TCR beta chain. Assignments of participants to cohorts depended upon their own reported clinical history. Per the original data handling: From reference gene primer amplification, estimates of nucleated cell counts were derived. The repertoire was sequenced with immunoSEQ multiplex PCR; TCRdb's copy has only in-frame clones and lacks some. V, J and clone size are taken as reported in that table, and D and trimming were inferred from the DNA itself. In the table there are approximately 360,000 clones, more than 70% of which are singletons. The CDR3 spans 13 residues. Germline loops: CDR1 LGHDT, CDR2 YNNKEL (reference sequence). Trimming removed 5 bases from V and 3 bases from J, with 10 bases in between. This sample was taken from a study of blood T cell repertoires in COVID-19. Study details: The study drew acute and convalescent COVID-19 samples from the United States, Italy and Spain. PBMCs, B-cell-depleted T cells, or T cells provided the cDNA or gDNA that made up the material.

Sequenced sample: PBMCs or T cells enriched from blood (not recorded which). This chain links TRBV3-1 (or the pseudogene TRBV3-2) with TRBJ1-1; TRBD1 is a possible D gene (5 bases). The receptor was derived from a man in his forties in a cohort exposed to, infected with or recovered from COVID-19 (not recorded which). Here the CDR3 reads CASSDREYTEAFF. The CDR3 DNA sequence: TGTGCCAGCAGCGACAGAGAATACACTGAAGCTTTCTTT.